The entry that follows covers one T cell receptor beta chain sequence. Germline CDR1 is SEHNR and CDR2 is FQNEAQ (reference sequence). The CDR3 consists of 15 residues. The germline V and J ends were trimmed by 2 bases and 2 bases, with 12 bases remaining between them. After constant-region reverse-primer amplification, full-length variable regions underwent semi-nested PCR with Nested Universal Primer A. Via MiXCR, TCRdb re-called the 5' RACE reads, giving one row per CDR3 protein. The data contain about 62,000 distinct CDR3 sequences, under 35% of them singletons. Naive CD4+ T cells were purified with Tregs depleted by CD25.

This sequence was found in a female donor with breast cancer. Material for sequencing was tumor-infiltrating naive CD4+ T cells sorted from the breast tumor. Described subset: naive CD4+ T cells, CD4+CD45RA+CD25-. The chain is built from TRBV7-9 and TRBJ2-5, with a possible D match to TRBD1 (6 bases). CDR3 DNA sequence: TGTGCCAGCAGCTTACGGGGACACGTTCAAGAGACCCAGTACTTC. This gives the protein CASSLRGHVQETQYF.